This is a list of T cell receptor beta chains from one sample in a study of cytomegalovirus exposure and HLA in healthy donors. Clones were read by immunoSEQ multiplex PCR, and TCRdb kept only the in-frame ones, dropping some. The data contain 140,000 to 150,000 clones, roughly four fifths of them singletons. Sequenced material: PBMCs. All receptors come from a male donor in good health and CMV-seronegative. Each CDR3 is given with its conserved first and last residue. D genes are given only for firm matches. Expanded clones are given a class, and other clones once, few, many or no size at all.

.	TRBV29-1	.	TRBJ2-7	TGCAGCGCCGAGGGGGACGGCGAGCAGTACTTC	CSAEGDGEQYF
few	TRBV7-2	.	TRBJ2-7	TGTGCCAGCAGCTATGACAGGTTAACCTACGAGCAGTACTTC	CASSYDRLTYEQYF
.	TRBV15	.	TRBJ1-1	TGTGCCACCAGCAGAGATAGGAGAAGGGGCACTGAAGCTTTCTTT	CATSRDRRRGTEAFF
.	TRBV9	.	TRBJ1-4	TGTGCCAGCAGCGTAGGAGCCAGCGATAATGAAAAACTGTTTTTT	CASSVGASDNEKLFF
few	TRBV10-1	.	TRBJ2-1	TGCGCCAGCACCCCGGGACTGTTGTCCTACAATGAGCAGTTCTTC	CASTPGLLSYNEQFF
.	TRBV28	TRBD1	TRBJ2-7	TGTGCCAGCACCTCTCTAGTGTCCCCTTACAGGGGGCGCAGATCCCCCAACGAGCAGTACTTC	CASTSLVSPYRGRRSPNEQYF
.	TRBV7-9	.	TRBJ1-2	TGTGCCAGCAGCTTATCGGGAGGGTTGGGCTATGGCTACACCTTC	CASSLSGGLGYGYTF
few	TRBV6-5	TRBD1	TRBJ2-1	TGTGCCAGCAGTTACTCGGGGACAGGGCACAATGAGCAGTTCTTC	CASSYSGTGHNEQFF
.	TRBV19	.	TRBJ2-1	TGTGCCAGTAGTGCCCAGATGGGGAGTGAGCAGTTCTTC	CASSAQMGSEQFF
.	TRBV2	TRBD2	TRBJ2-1	TGTGCCAGCACTAGCGGGGGGACCTACAATGAGCAGTTCTTC	CASTSGGTYNEQFF
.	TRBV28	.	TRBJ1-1	TGTGCCAGCAGTTTACGGCAGGATCCTGAAGCTTTCTTT	CASSLRQDPEAFF
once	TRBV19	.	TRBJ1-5	TGTGCCAGTAGGACAGTCTATAGCAATCAGCCCCAGCATTTT	CASRTVYSNQPQHF
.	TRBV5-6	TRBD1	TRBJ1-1	TGTGCCAGCAGCGGGGGAGACAGGGGGCCTGGCGAAGCTTTCTTT	CASSGGDRGPGEAFF
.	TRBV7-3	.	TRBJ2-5	TGTGCCAGCAGCTTGAAGTATAAGGGGCCCCAGTACTTC	CASSLKYKGPQYF
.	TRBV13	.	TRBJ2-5	TGTGCCAGCAGCTTAGGCCCCCAACAGGGATTAGCAGAGACCCAGTACTTC	CASSLGPQQGLAETQYF
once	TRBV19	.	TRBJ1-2	TGTGCCAGCCACACTCCCACAGGCTCTTATGGCTACACCTTC	CASHTPTGSYGYTF
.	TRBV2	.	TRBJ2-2	TGTGCCAGCAGTCTACAGAAAACGAACACCGGGGAGCTGTTTTTT	CASSLQKTNTGELFF
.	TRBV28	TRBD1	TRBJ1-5	TGTGCCAGCAGGACCCCCTTGGGACAGAATCAGCCCCAGCATTTT	CASRTPLGQNQPQHF
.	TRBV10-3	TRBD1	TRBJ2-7	TGTGCCATTAGGGGACAGGGGGCGTTATACGAGCAGTACTTC	CAIRGQGALYEQYF
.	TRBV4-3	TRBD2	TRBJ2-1	TGCGCCAGCAGCCAAGAAAGGCTAGCGGGGGGAAGCTCCTACAATGAGCAGTTCTTC	CASSQERLAGGSSYNEQFF
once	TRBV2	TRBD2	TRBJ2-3	TGTGCCAGCAGAAAGGGAGGGTTTAGTACAGATACGCAGTATTTT	CASRKGGFSTDTQYF
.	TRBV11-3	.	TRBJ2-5	TGTGCCAGCAGCTTACACAGCCAAGAGACCCAGTACTTC	CASSLHSQETQYF
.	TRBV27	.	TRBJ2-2	TGTGCCAGCAGTTTCAGACTGCGTGGGGAGCTGTTTTTT	CASSFRLRGELFF
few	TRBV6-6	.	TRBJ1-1	TGTGCCAGCGTCACGGGGGAAGGTACTGAAGCTTTCTTT	CASVTGEGTEAFF
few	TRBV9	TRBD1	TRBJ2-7	TGTGCCAGCAGCGTCGGGACAGGAAGGACCTACGAGCAGTACTTC	CASSVGTGRTYEQYF
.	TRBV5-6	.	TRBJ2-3	TGTGCCAGCAGCCTAGGACTTTCCACAGATACGCAGTATTTT	CASSLGLSTDTQYF
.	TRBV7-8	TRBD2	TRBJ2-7	TGTGCCAGCAGCTTAAGCGGGGATCGCTACGAGCAGTACTTC	CASSLSGDRYEQYF
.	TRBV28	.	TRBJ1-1	TGTGCCAGCAGTTTCCCTACCGACACTGAAGCTTTCTTT	CASSFPTDTEAFF
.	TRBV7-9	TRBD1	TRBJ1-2	TGTGCCAGCAGCCCAGAGGGCAGGGGGTACTATGGCTACACCTTC	CASSPEGRGYYGYTF
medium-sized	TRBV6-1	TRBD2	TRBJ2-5	TGTGCCAGCAGTGAACTAGCGGGGGGGCAAGAGACCCAGTACTTC	CASSELAGGQETQYF
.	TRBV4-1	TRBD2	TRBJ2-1	TGCGCCAGCAGCCCGCAACTAGCGGATGAGCAGTTCTTC	CASSPQLADEQFF
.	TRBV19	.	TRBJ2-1	TGTGCCAGTAGTATTTCAGGGAACAATGAGCAGTTCTTC	CASSISGNNEQFF
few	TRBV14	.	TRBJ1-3	TGTGCCAGCAGCCAAGAGTGGCGGCTCTCTGGAAACACCATATATTTT	CASSQEWRLSGNTIYF
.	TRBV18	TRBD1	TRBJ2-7	TGTGCCAGCTCACCAGTTCTTAACAGGGGCTCCTACGAGCAGTACTTC	CASSPVLNRGSYEQYF
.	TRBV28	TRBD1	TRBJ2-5	TGTGCCAGCAGACTGCCGGGACAGGGCCAAGGGACCCAGTACTTC	CASRLPGQGQGTQYF